The 24 T cell receptor beta chains below come from one sample, sequenced in a study of tumor-infiltrating lymphocytes in primary liver carcinoma. Priming with a constant-region primer yielded TCR beta cDNA from about 500 ng total RNA. ARM-PCR was slightly modified, and three nested multiplex PCR rounds with it gave rise to the TCR beta libraries. TRBV1-TRBV30 forward and Cbeta reverse primers drove the first two approximately 10-cycle rounds. TCRdb passed the multiplex PCR reads through MiXCR, listing each CDR3 protein once. The sample has about 100,000 distinct CDR3 sequences, almost 70% seen once. Unsorted bulk tissue of roughly 19-30 mg yielded co-extracted RNA and DNA. The sequenced material came from liver tumor tissue from sampling region 5. Subset meaning: tumor region T5, tumor centre. The receptors derive from a woman aged 60-75 years with primary liver carcinoma and hepatitis B virus infection.

On this clonotype itself: Germline and junction disagree at one end, which may indicate a read error. The chain has TRBV12-3 or TRBV12-4 and TRBJ2-5; 11 nucleotides line up with TRBD2. The CDR3 length is 15 residues. The CDR3 reads CASSFTSGGQETQYF. Written as DNA, the CDR3 is TGTGCCAGCAGTTTCACTAGCGGGGGACAAGAGACTCAGTACTTC.

Points on this clonotype: A read error may be the cause here, since a much bigger clone is one base away. This chain uses TRBV14 with TRBJ2-4, with D tentatively TRBD1 (5 bases). V was clipped by 0 bases and J by 3 bases, with 9 bases between them. CDR1 is SGHDN and CDR2 is FVKESK in the germline V gene. The CDR3 has 15 residues. In DNA, the CDR3 is TGTGCCAGCAGCCAAGAGGGGCTAGTCAAAAACATTCAGTACTTC. Amino acid sequence: CASSQEGLVKNIQYF.

Note on this clonotype: Here the CDR3 omits its conserved ending phenylalanine or tryptophan, so a read error is the likely source. CDR3 sequence (DNA): TGCGCCAGCAGCTTTGGGCAGTTGGCAACTAATGAGAAACTGTTTCTT. This encodes CASSFGQLATNEKLFL. The chain carries TRBV5-1 and TRBJ1-4; D ambiguous. Germline V gene data show CDR1 as SGHRS and CDR2 as YFSETQ. CDR3 length: 16 residues.

Points on this clonotype: A junction end diverges from the germline sequence, so it may reflect a read error. J is TRBJ2-7 and V is TRBV7-9; tentatively, D is TRBD2 (5 bases). Germline CDR1 and CDR2: SEHNR and FQNEAQ (reference sequence). This CDR3 has 15 amino acids. CDR3: CAISLALEAAGEQYF. As DNA, the CDR3 is TGTGCCATCAGCTTAGCGTTGGAAGCCGCCGGCGAACAGTACTTC.

The chain is built from TRBV29-1 and TRBJ1-4; a weak D match, TRBD1 (5 bases). The CDR3 extends over 17 amino acids. Germline V lookup: CDR1 SQVTM, CDR2 ANQGSEA. Trimming removed 0 bases at V and 5 bases at J, with 19 bases between. This chain's CDR3 is CSVEDEGPRRRNEKLFF. The CDR3 nucleotides read TGCAGCGTTGAAGATGAGGGGCCGAGACGGCGGAATGAAAAACTGTTTTTT. Based on the CDR3 plus reference TRBV29-1 and TRBJ1-4, the full variable domain is SAVISQKPSRDICQRGTSLTIQCQVDSQVTMMFWYRQQPGQSLTLIATANQGSEATYESGFVIDKFPISRPNLTFSTLTVSNMSPEDSSIYLCSVEDEGPRRRNEKLFFGSGTQLSVL.

This clonotype showed up just once. Because the CDR3 is missing its conserved closing phenylalanine or tryptophan, this is likely a read error. V is TRBV6-1 and J is TRBJ1-1; the match to TRBD1 covers 9 bases. The CDR3 is 14 amino acids. Germline V gene data show CDR1 as MNHNS and CDR2 as SASEGT. The DNA of the CDR3 is TGTGACAGCAGCTTACAGGGGGCAAACACTGAAGCTTTCTCT. Its translation: CDSSLQGANTEAFS.

Note on this clonotype: Given a much more abundant clone one base away, this may be a read error. The gene calls are TRBV5-6 and TRBJ2-1; 7 bases match TRBD2. V lost 5 bases to trimming and J lost 3 bases; unmatched junction nucleotides: 14. Per germline, CDR1 SGHDT and CDR2 YYEEEE. This CDR3 region has 17 residues. For the CDR3, the DNA is TGTGCCAGCAGTTTGAGGAGCCGGGGGGAGGGCTACAATGAGCAGTTCTTC. Protein sequence: CASSLRSRGEGYNEQFF.

This clonotype was observed once. The rearrangement uses TRBV9 and TRBJ1-3; no firm D call. Trimming cost V 2 bases and J 4 bases, with 7 bases left between them. Germline loops: CDR1 SGDLS, CDR2 YYNGEE. CDR3 length: 13 amino acids. The CDR3 bases are TGTGCCAGCAGCGTCCGTGCCGGAAACACCATATATTTT. Protein product: CASSVRAGNTIYF.

This clonotype appeared a few times. A read error is likely, as this CDR3 ends without the conserved phenylalanine or tryptophan. The V and J genes are TRBV7-8 and TRBJ2-1, with D uncertain. The CDR3 extends over 13 amino acids. From germline, CDR1 is SGHVS and CDR2 FQNEAQ. Trimming took off 5 bases at V and 6 bases at J, with 11 bases between the two ends. The CDR3 reads CASSHRAGNEQFL. CDR3 DNA sequence: TGTGCCAGCAGCCATAGGGCAGGCAATGAGCAGTTCCTC.

The rearrangement uses TRBV28 and TRBJ2-1; D might be TRBD2 (6 bases). Germline loops: CDR1 MDHEN, CDR2 SYDVKM. V was shortened by 6 bases and J by 3 bases, with 18 bases between the two germline ends. This CDR3 region has 16 residues. Here the CDR3 reads CASSRRLVGGYNEQFF. The CDR3 nucleotides are TGTGCCAGCAGCCGCCGACTAGTGGGAGGCTACAATGAGCAGTTCTTC.

Worth noting for this clonotype: Because it lacks the conserved phenylalanine or tryptophan at the end, this CDR3 is likely a read error. In DNA form, the CDR3 reads TGTGCCAGCAGCCGGGAGGACTCCTACAATGAGCAGTTCTCC. Residues: CASSREDSYNEQFS. The rearrangement uses TRBV4-2 and TRBJ2-1, with D perhaps TRBD2 (6 bases). The germline V and J ends were trimmed by 4 bases and 0 bases, with 7 bases remaining between them. CDR1 and CDR2 (germline): LGHNA, YNFKEQ. The CDR3 totals 14 residues.

This clonotype has a single count. Because it lacks the conserved phenylalanine or tryptophan at the end, this CDR3 is likely a read error. This chain connects TRBV5-6 to TRBJ2-1; the match to TRBD2 covers 7 bases. Losses at the gene ends were 1 base for V and 5 bases for J; bases not matched to a gene: 6. The CDR3 runs 15 residues. Germline V gene sequence: CDR1 SGHDT, CDR2 YYEEEE. The CDR3 loop reads CASSLLGLADNEQFL. The CDR3, as DNA: TGTGCCAGCAGCTTGTTAGGGCTAGCGGACAATGAGCAGTTCCTC.

A single count supports this clonotype. Likely a read error: the CDR3 ends without its conserved phenylalanine or tryptophan. No DNA is shown, since the ends of the CDR3 on it are uncertain; the CDR3 is the one TCRdb lists. The chain uses TRBV6-6 and TRBJ1-5; the DNA was not used to check the table's D call, TRBD1. From its first to its last residue, the CDR3 has 15 amino acids. Germline-derived CDR1 and CDR2 are MNHNY and SVGAGI (reference sequence). CDR3 protein: CASSFRQGSNQPQRY.

This clonotype was seen a single time. Because the CDR3 is missing its conserved closing phenylalanine or tryptophan, this is likely a read error. This rearrangement joins TRBV4-1 to TRBJ2-5; D gene ambiguous. Per the germline V gene, CDR1 is MGHRA and CDR2 is YSYEKL. CDR3 length: 14 amino acids. The CDR3 loop is CTSSPSRGQETQYL. CDR3 sequence (DNA): TGCACCAGCAGCCCATCTAGAGGTCAAGAGACCCAGTACTTA.

This clonotype qualifies as medium-sized (0.01 to 0.1%). This chain uses TRBV6-2 or TRBV6-3 with TRBJ2-2, with D perhaps TRBD2 (6 bases). This CDR3 is 14 amino acids long. CDR1 is MNHEY and CDR2 is SVGEGT in the germline V gene. V lost 11 bases and J 1 base, leaving 14 bases between the germline ends. CDR3 in amino acids: CAGGGVLNTGELFF. The CDR3 coding sequence is TGTGCCGGTGGCGGGGTACTGAACACCGGGGAGCTGTTTTTT.

A remark on this clonotype: The germline gene is not matched at one end of the junction; a read error may be the cause. This chain connects TRBV29-1 to TRBJ2-1; TRBD1 might be the D (5 bases). CDR1 is SQVTM, CDR2 ANQGSEA, per germline. The CDR3 contains 11 residues. Here the CDR3 reads CSVVLGDEQFF. The CDR3 DNA follows: TGCAGCGTTGTGCTAGGGGATGAACAGTTCTTC.

To note about this clonotype: A read error may account for a junction end that differs from germline. The V gene is TRBV12-3 or TRBV12-4, the J gene TRBJ2-5, with 8 bases that match TRBD2. CDR3 length: 17 residues. The CDR3 here is CASRRLTGGPVVEDQYF. As DNA, the CDR3 is TGTGCCAGCAGAAGACTAACGGGAGGGCCAGTAGTAGAAGATCAGTATTTC.

On this clonotype: At one of its ends the junction is not consistent with the germline gene, which may arise from a read error. V usage is TRBV11-2 and J usage is TRBJ1-6; the D is unclear. The CDR3 loop spans 16 amino acids. The germline V gene has CDR1 SGHAT and CDR2 FQNNGV. CDR3 protein: CPSSLDPRFPNSPLHF. The CDR3 nucleotides are TGTCCCAGCAGCTTAGATCCTCGGTTTCCTAATTCGCCCCTCCACTTC.

The chain couples TRBV11-2 to TRBJ2-2; a possible D gene is TRBD2 (5 bases). The CDR3 loop spans 13 amino acids. The germline CDR1 and CDR2 sequences are SGHAT and FQNNGV. Trimming stripped 7 bases from V and 6 bases from J, with 12 bases between. The CDR3 loop reads CASNQERAGELFF. The CDR3 coding sequence is TGTGCCAGCAACCAAGAGAGGGCCGGGGAGCTGTTTTTT.

This clonotype was detected many times. The rearrangement links TRBV30 to TRBJ2-7, with 8 nucleotides matching TRBD1. Trimming took 4 bases from V and 5 from J; bases not matched to a gene: 7. Germline CDR1 reads GTSNPN; CDR2 reads SVGIG (reference sequence). The CDR3 covers 13 residues. CDR3 DNA: TGTGCCTGGACATGGACAGGGTCCCACGAGCAGTACTTC. It yields the protein CAWTWTGSHEQYF. The entire variable domain, with the rest obtained from reference TRBV30 and TRBJ2-7, is as follows: SQTIHQWPATLVQPVGSPLSLECTVEGTSNPNLYWYRQAAGRGLQLLFYSVGIGQISSEVPQNLSASRPQDRQFILSSKKLLLSDSGFYLCAWTWTGSHEQYFGPGTRLTVT.

The chain couples TRBV6-6 to TRBJ2-7; 9 bases agree with TRBD1. In germline, CDR1 is MNHNY, CDR2 SVGAGI (reference sequence). The CDR3 sequence is 18 residues long. V was pared by 1 base and J by 3 bases, with 13 bases of the junction left unmatched. CDR3 sequence: CASSYLAGTGNLRYEQYF. As DNA, the CDR3 is TGTGCCAGCAGTTACTTAGCTGGGACAGGGAATTTGCGCTACGAGCAGTACTTC.

Of note for this clonotype: At one boundary the junction diverges from the germline segment, which might be a read error. V gene TRBV11-2 combines with J gene TRBJ2-3; TRBD2 matches at 9 bases. The CDR3 spans 16 residues. Germline V CDR1 and CDR2: SGHAT, FQNNGV. The CDR3 region has the DNA TGTGCCAGCGGCTACTCCCGTGATAGCGGGAGAGAGACCCAGTACTTT. It specifies CASGYSRDSGRETQYF.

This clonotype was counted a few times. The V call is TRBV6-1, the J call TRBJ2-1; unclear D gene. CDR3 length equals 16 residues. The germline gives CDR1 MNHNS, CDR2 SASEGT. The CDR3 DNA follows: TGTGTCAGTAGTCATGGGCTGAGGCGAGACTACAATGAGCAGTTCTTC. The encoded protein is CVSSHGLRRDYNEQFF.

Many counts were recorded for this clonotype. The V call is TRBV6-5, the J call TRBJ2-7, with D perhaps matching TRBD1 or TRBD2 (5 bases each). Germline assignment: CDR1 MNHEY and CDR2 SVGAGI. The CDR3 covers 13 residues. Trimming left V 2 bases short and J 4 bases short, with 9 bases between. The DNA of the CDR3 is TGTGCCAGCAGTTACGTATGGGGGTACGAGCAGTACTTC. Translated: CASSYVWGYEQYF.